The 5 T cell receptor beta chains below were found in one sample sequenced in a study of blood T cell repertoires in COVID-19. Method: immunoSEQ multiplex PCR; TCRdb's copy keeps in-frame clones and lacks some. The sample has 150,000 to 200,000 clones, around 86% seen once. Sequenced: peripheral blood. These receptors came from a man aged 18 to 29 with acute or convalescent COVID-19.

In this sample, this clone turned up once. The rearrangement links TRBV7-8 to TRBJ1-2; the match to TRBD1 covers 9 bases. V trimming: 9 bases; J trimming: 7 bases; junction bases outside the gene matches: 12. Germline V lookup: CDR1 SGHVS, CDR2 FQNEAQ. This CDR3 is 14 amino acids long. CDR3 nucleotides: TGTGCCAGTACCCCACAGGGGGCCGGGGGTGGCTACACCTTC. Residues: CASTPQGAGGGYTF.

The chain employs TRBV12-5 and TRBJ1-4; possible D gene TRBD1, 5 bases. Per the germline V gene, CDR1 is LGHNT and CDR2 is FRNRAP. CDR3 length: 15 amino acids. V gave up 1 base and J gave up 7 bases, with 13 bases separating them. DNA of the CDR3: TGTGCTAGTGGTTTGGGACAATCCGGGGGTGAAAAACTGTTTTTT. Residues: CASGLGQSGGEKLFF.

The chain uses TRBV27 and TRBJ1-5; the match to TRBD1 covers 8 bases. The junction had 0 bases not matched to a gene; V was cut back by 3 bases and J by 5 bases. The CDR3 runs to 13 residues. Germline assignment: CDR1 MNHEY and CDR2 SMNVEV (reference sequence). The CDR3 region has the DNA TGTGCCAGCAGTTTGGGACAGGATCAGCCCCAGCATTTT. Its protein is CASSLGQDQPQHF.

V usage is TRBV4-1 and J usage is TRBJ1-5, with D unclear. This CDR3 has 17 residues. From germline, CDR1 is MGHRA and CDR2 YSYEKL. V was clipped by 0 bases and J by 0 bases, with 12 bases between them. The CDR3 here is CASSQDPKSYSNQPQHF. The CDR3 DNA reads as TGCGCCAGCAGCCAAGATCCGAAGTCCTATAGCAATCAGCCCCAGCATTTT.

The rearrangement uses TRBV5-1 and TRBJ2-4, with a possible D match to TRBD2 (5 bases). This CDR3 comprises 12 residues. V lost 4 bases, J lost 7 bases, and 9 bases lay in between. In germline, CDR1 is SGHRS, CDR2 YFSETQ. CDR3 DNA: TGCGCCAGCAGCCCAGCGGAGAACATTCAGTACTTC. Residues: CASSPAENIQYF.